These 9 T cell receptor beta chains share one sample of origin, sequenced in a study of response to subunit inactivated influenza vaccine. Each CDR3 protein is one row after TCRdb ran MiXCR on the RT-PCR reads. The data hold about 160,000 distinct CDR3 sequences, with about 11% observed a single time. The sample consisted of non-naive T cells sorted from PBMCs, taken roughly 6 weeks after vaccination. These receptors were obtained from a man aged 50 or older who received an inactivated influenza vaccine.

This clonotype was found many times. This rearrangement joins TRBV7-9 to TRBJ1-2; D not certain. This CDR3 is built from 11 residues. CDR1 and CDR2 from the germline V gene are SEHNR and FQNEAQ (reference sequence). The V and J ends lost 6 bases and 4 bases respectively, with 6 bases between them. The CDR3 sequence is CASRPFYGYTF. The CDR3 nucleotides are TGTGCCAGCAGGCCGTTCTATGGCTACACCTTC.

This clonotype was seen only a few times. This may stem from a read error, because a much larger clone lies one nucleotide away. The chain links TRBV14 to TRBJ2-1; 8 bases agree with TRBD2. The V and J ends lost 1 base and 1 base, in that order; junction bases with no gene match: 0. The CDR3 covers 15 residues. Germline V CDR1 and CDR2: SGHDN, FVKESK. CDR3 coding DNA: TGTGCCAGCAGCCAAGGACTAGCGTCCTACAATGAGCAGTTCTTC. It yields the protein CASSQGLASYNEQFF.

This clonotype was recorded a few times. The rearrangement uses TRBV7-9 and TRBJ2-1; 15 bases match TRBD2. Germline V gene sequence: CDR1 SEHNR, CDR2 FQNEAQ (reference sequence). This CDR3 contains 15 residues. The V segment lost 5 bases and the J segment 10 bases; nucleotides outside the gene matches: 6. CDR3 in amino acids: CASSTGTSGGLEQFF. CDR3 bases: TGTGCCAGCAGCACCGGGACTAGCGGGGGGCTAGAGCAGTTCTTC.

The chain joins TRBV27 to TRBJ2-5; tentatively, D is TRBD1 or TRBD2 (5 bases each). Per the germline V gene, CDR1 is MNHEY and CDR2 is SMNVEV (reference sequence). There are 13 residues in the CDR3. V shed 11 bases and J shed 6 bases, with 19 bases lying between them. CDR3 DNA sequence: TGTGCCTCCTCGACGAGGGGTAGGCAGACCCAGTACTTC. Its translation is CASSTRGRQTQYF.

This clonotype has at least ten counts. The genes are TRBV23-1 and TRBJ1-1; D unresolved. TRBV23-1 is noted as an ORF with a role that remains uncertain. Trimming shortened V by 0 bases and J by 5 bases, and 7 bases separated the two germline ends. This CDR3 spans 13 amino acids. This chain's CDR3 is CASSQSTRTEAFF. CDR3 bases: TGCGCCAGCAGTCAATCGACTCGTACTGAAGCTTTCTTT.

This clonotype was found a few times. V and J are TRBV28 and TRBJ2-7; TRBD2 matches at 9 bases. The germline V gene encodes CDR1 MDHEN and CDR2 SYDVKM. The length of the CDR3 is 20 residues. V lost 3 bases, J lost 2 bases, and 20 bases stayed unmatched. CDR3 region: CASSFPGLAGFVLGAYEQYF. CDR3 nucleotides: TGTGCCAGCAGTTTCCCCGGGCTAGCGGGGTTCGTATTGGGGGCCTACGAGCAGTACTTC.

This clonotype was detected many times. CDR3 in amino acids: CAWSANRGVGKLFF. CDR3 in DNA: TGTGCCTGGAGTGCAAACAGGGGAGTGGGAAAACTGTTTTTT. The gene calls are TRBV30 and TRBJ1-4; 7 bases fit TRBD1. Germline V CDR1 and CDR2: GTSNPN, SVGIG (reference sequence). This CDR3 region has 14 residues. J lost 10 bases, V lost 1 base, and 9 bases had no gene match.

J is TRBJ2-1 and V is TRBV7-9; D is ambiguous. The CDR3 extends over 14 amino acids. Germline CDR1 is SEHNR and CDR2 is FQNEAQ (reference sequence). The ends were cut back, 7 bases at V and 8 bases at J, with 18 bases in the middle. The CDR3 nucleotides are TGTGCCAGCAACTCACGAAGCTTATCACATGAGCAGTTCTTC. It encodes CASNSRSLSHEQFF. Together with reference TRBV7-9 and TRBJ2-1, the CDR3 gives the full variable domain: DTGVSQNPRHKITKRGQNVTFRCDPISEHNRLYWYRQTLGQGPEFLTYFQNEAQLEKSRLLSDRFSAERPKGSFSTLEIQRTEQGDSAMYLCASNSRSLSHEQFFGPGTRLTVL.

The sample holds a few counts of this clonotype. This chain connects TRBV5-6 to TRBJ2-5; 10 bases agree with TRBD1. V was pared by 4 bases and J by 4 bases, with 7 bases of the junction left unmatched. This CDR3 spans 15 amino acids. Germline CDR1 and CDR2: SGHDT and YYEEEE. The CDR3, as DNA: TGTGCCAGCAGCGGGCGACAGGGGGCTAGAGAGACCCAGTACTTC. Translating it yields CASSGRQGARETQYF.